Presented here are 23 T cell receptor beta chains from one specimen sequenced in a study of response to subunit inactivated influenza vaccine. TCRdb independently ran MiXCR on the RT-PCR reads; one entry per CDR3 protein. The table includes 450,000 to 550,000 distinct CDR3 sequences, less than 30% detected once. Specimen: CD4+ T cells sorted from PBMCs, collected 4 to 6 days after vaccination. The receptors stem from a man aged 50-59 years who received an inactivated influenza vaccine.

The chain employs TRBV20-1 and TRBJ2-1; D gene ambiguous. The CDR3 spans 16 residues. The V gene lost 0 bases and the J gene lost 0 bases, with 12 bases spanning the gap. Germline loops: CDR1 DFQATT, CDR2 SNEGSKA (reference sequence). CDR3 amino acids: CSARDFGRFSYNEQFF. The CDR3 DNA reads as TGCAGTGCTAGAGATTTCGGCCGATTCTCCTACAATGAGCAGTTCTTC.

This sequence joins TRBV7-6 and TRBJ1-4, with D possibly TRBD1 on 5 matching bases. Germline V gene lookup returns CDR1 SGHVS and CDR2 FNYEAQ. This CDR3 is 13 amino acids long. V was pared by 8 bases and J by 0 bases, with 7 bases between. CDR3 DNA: TGTGCCAGCCAGGGATCAACTAATGAAAAACTGTTTTTT. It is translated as CASQGSTNEKLFF. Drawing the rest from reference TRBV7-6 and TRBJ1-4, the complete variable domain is GAGVSQSPRYKVTKRGQDVALRCDPISGHVSLYWYRQALGQGPEFLTYFNYEAQQDKSGLPNDRFSAERPEGSISTLTIQRTEQRDSAMYRCASQGSTNEKLFFGSGTQLSVL.

CDR3 region: CASSLASTVYTF. The DNA of the CDR3 is TGTGCCAGCAGCTTAGCCTCGACAGTTTACACCTTC. The V call is TRBV7-9, the J call TRBJ1-2; possible D gene TRBD1, 5 bases. Germline assignment: CDR1 SEHNR and CDR2 FQNEAQ (reference sequence). V dropped 0 bases and J dropped 11 bases, with 10 bases sitting between them. The CDR3 loop spans 12 amino acids.

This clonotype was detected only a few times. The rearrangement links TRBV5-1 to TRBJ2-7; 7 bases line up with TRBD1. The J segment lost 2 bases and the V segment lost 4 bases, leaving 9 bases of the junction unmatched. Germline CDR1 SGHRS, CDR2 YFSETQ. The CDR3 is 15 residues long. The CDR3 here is CASSLSGGRTYEQYF. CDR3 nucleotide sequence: TGCGCCAGCAGCCTATCAGGGGGTAGGACCTACGAGCAGTACTTC.

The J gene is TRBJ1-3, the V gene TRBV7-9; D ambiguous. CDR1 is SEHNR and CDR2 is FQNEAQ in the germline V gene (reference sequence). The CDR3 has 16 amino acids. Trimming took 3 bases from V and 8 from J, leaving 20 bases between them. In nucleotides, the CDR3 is TGTGCCAGCAGCTTGTCCCCCTTTGGGGATAAAGACACCATATATTTT. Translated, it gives CASSLSPFGDKDTIYF.

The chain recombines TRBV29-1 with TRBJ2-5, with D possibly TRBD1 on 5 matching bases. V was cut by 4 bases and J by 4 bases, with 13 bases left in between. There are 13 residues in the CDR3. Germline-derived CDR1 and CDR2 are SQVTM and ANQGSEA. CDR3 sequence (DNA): TGCAGCGTTGGACAGTCTCGAGGAGAGACCCAGTACTTC. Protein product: CSVGQSRGETQYF.

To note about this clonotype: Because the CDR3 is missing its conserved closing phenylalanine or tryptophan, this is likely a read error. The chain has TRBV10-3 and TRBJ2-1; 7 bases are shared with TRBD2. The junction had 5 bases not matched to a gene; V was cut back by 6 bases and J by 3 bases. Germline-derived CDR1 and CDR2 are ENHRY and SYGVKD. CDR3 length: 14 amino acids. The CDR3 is CAISGTSDYNEQFL. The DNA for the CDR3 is TGTGCCATCAGCGGCACTAGCGACTACAATGAGCAGTTCTTA.

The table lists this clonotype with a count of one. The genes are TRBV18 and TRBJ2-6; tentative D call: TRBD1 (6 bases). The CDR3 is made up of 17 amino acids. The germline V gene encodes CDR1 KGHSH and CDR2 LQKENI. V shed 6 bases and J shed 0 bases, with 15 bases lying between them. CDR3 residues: CASSWDTLSSGANVLTF. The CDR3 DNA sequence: TGTGCCAGCTCGTGGGACACCCTTTCCTCTGGGGCCAACGTCCTGACTTTC.

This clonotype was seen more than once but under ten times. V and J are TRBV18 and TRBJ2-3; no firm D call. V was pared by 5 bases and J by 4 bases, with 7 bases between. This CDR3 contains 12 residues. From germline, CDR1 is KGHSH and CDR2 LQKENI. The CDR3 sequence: CASSVKADTQYF. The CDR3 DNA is TGTGCCAGCTCAGTCAAGGCAGATACGCAGTATTTT.

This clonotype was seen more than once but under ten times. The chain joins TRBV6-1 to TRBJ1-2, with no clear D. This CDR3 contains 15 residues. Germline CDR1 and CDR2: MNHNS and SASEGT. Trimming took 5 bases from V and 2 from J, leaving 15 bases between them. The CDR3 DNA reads TGTGCCAGCAGTAGCACTGGACGAGGAAACTATGGCTACACCTTC. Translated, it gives CASSSTGRGNYGYTF.

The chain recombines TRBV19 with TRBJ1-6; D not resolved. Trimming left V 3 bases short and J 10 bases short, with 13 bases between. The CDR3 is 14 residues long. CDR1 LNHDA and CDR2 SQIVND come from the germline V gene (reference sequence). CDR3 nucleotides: TGTGCCAGTAGTATTGGAGGGAGCGGCTCACCCCTCCACTTT. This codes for CASSIGGSGSPLHF.

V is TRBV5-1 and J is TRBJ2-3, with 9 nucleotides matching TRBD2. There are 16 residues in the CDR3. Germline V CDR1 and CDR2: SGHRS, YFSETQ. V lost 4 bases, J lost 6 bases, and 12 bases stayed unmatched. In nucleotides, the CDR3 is TGCGCCAGCAGCCCCCCCGGGGGCGGGAGGGTTGATACGCAGTATTTT. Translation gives CASSPPGGGRVDTQYF.

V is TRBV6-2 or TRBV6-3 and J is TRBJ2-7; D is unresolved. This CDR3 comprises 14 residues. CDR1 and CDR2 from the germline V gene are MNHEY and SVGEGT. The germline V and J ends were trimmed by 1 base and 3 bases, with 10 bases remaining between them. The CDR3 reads CASSYYGRFYEQYF. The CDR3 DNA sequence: TGTGCCAGCAGTTACTACGGGCGGTTCTACGAGCAGTACTTC.

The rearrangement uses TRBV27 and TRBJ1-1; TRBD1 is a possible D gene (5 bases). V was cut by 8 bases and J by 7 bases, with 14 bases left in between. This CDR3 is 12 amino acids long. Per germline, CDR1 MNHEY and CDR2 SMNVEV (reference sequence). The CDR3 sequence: CASGYRDGEAFF. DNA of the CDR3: TGTGCCAGCGGTTACCGGGACGGTGAAGCTTTCTTT.

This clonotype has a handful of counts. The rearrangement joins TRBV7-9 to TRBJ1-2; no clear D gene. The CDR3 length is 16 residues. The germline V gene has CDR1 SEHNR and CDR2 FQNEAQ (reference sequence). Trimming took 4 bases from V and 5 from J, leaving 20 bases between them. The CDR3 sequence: CASSYALRRSDYGYTF. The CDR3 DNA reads TGTGCCAGCAGCTACGCTTTGAGGAGGAGTGATTATGGCTACACCTTC.

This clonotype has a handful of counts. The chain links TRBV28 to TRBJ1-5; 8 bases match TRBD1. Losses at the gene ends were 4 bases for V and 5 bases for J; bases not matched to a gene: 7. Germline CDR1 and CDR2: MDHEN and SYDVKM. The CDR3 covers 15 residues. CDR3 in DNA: TGTGCCAGCAGTTCGTCGGGGACAGGTTATCAGCCCCAGCATTTT. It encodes CASSSSGTGYQPQHF.

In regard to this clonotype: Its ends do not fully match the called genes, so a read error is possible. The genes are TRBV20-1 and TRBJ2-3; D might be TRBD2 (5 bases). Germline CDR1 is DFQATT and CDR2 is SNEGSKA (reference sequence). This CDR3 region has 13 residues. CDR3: CSASGLNTYTQYF. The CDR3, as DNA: TGCAGTGCTAGTGGACTGAACACATATACGCAGTATTTT.

The CDR3 sequence: CAWSWTGRGETQYF. The DNA of the CDR3 is TGTGCCTGGAGCTGGACAGGGAGAGGAGAGACCCAGTACTTC. V is TRBV30 and J is TRBJ2-5, with 8 positions matching TRBD1. Germline assignment: CDR1 GTSNPN and CDR2 SVGIG (reference sequence). There are 14 residues in the CDR3. J gave up 4 bases and V 3 bases, and 7 bases lay outside the gene matches. The variable domain in full, with the rest retrieved from reference TRBV30 and TRBJ2-5, is SQTIHQWPATLVQPVGSPLSLECTVEGTSNPNLYWYRQAAGRGLQLLFYSVGIGQISSEVPQNLSASRPQDRQFILSSKKLLLSDSGFYLCAWSWTGRGETQYFGPGTRLLVL.

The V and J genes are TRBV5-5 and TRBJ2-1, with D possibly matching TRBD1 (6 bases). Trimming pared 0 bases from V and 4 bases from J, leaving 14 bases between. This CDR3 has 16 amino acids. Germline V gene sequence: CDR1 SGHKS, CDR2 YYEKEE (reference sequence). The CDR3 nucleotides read TGTGCCAGCAGCTTGGAGGGGGTCGGACGGTACAATGAGCAGTTCTTC. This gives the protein CASSLEGVGRYNEQFF.

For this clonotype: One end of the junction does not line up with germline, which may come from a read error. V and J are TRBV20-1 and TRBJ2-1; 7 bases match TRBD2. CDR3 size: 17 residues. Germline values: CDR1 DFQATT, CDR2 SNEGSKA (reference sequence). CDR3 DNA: TGCTGTGCTAGAGATGTTTTGGGGGTTAGGCGGGAGCATGAGCAGTTCTTC. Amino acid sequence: CCARDVLGVRREHEQFF.

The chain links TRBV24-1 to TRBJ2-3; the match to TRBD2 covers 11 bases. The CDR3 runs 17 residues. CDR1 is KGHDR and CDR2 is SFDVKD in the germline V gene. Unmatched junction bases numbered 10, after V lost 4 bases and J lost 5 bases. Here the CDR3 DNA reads TGTGCCACCAGTGACTCCACTAGCGGGAGACGGAGAGATACGCAGTATTTT. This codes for CATSDSTSGRRRDTQYF.

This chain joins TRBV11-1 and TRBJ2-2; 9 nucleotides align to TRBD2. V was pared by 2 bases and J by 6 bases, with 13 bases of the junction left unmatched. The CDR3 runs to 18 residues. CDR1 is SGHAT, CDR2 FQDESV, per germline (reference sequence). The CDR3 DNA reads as TGTGCCAGCAGCTTACTCCCTGGGGTAGCGGGAGAGGCCGGGGAGCTGTTTTTT. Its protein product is CASSLLPGVAGEAGELFF.

The CDR3: CSARIHSYEQYF. In DNA form, the CDR3 reads TGCAGTGCTAGAATACACTCCTACGAGCAGTACTTC. The rearrangement links TRBV20-1 to TRBJ2-7; no clear D gene. V was shortened by 2 bases and J by 0 bases, with 5 bases between the two germline ends. The germline V gene encodes CDR1 DFQATT and CDR2 SNEGSKA (reference sequence). The CDR3 is 12 residues long.